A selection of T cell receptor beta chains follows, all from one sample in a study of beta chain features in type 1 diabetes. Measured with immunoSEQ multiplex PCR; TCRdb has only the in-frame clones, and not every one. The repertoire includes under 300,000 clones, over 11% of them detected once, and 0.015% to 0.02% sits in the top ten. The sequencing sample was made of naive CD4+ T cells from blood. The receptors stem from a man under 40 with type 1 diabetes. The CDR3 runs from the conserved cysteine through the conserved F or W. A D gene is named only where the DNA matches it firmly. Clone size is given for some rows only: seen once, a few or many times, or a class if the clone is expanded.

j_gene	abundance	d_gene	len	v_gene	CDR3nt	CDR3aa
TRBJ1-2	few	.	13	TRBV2	TGTGCCAGCAGCGTTACAGGGAACTATGGCTACACCTTC	CASSVTGNYGYTF
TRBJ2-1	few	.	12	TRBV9	TGTGCCAGCAGCGTAGTGGGGGGTGAGCAGTTCTTC	CASSVVGGEQFF
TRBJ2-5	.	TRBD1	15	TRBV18	TGTGCCAGCTCACTGACGTGGGACAGGGTTGAGACCCAGTACTTC	CASSLTWDRVETQYF
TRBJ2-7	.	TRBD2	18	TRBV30	TGTGCCTGGAGGCCGGGACTAGCGGGGCGACCATACTCCTACGAGCAGTACTTC	CAWRPGLAGRPYSYEQYF
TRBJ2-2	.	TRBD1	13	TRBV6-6	TGTGCCAGCAGTCACAGGGGGCTCGGGGAGCTGTTTTTT	CASSHRGLGELFF
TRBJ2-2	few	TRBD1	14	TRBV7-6	TGTGCCAGCAGCCAGGGACAGGGCGACGGGGAGCTGTTTTTT	CASSQGQGDGELFF
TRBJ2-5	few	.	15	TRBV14	TGTGCCAGCAGCCCCCCCCCAGGTTCCCAAGAGACCCAGTACTTC	CASSPPPGSQETQYF
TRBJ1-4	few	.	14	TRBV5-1	TGCGCCAGCAGCCCGTCCCTGGGACTCGGAAAACTGTTTTTT	CASSPSLGLGKLFF
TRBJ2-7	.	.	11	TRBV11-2	TGTGCCAGCAGCTTTCGCTACGAGCAGTACTTC	CASSFRYEQYF
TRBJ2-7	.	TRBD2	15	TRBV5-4	TGTGCCAGCAGCCCAGCAGCGGGAGGGTCCTACGAGCAGTACTTC	CASSPAAGGSYEQYF
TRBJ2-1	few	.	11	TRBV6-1	TGTGCCAGCAGCGAGGCGGGTGGGCAGTTCTTC	CASSEAGGQFF
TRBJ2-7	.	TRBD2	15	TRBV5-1	TGCGCCAGCAGCTTGGGGCTAGCGGTAAACTACGAGCAGTACTTC	CASSLGLAVNYEQYF
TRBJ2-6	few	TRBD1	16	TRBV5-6	TGTGCCAGCAGCACGGGGACAGTCTCTGGGGCCAACGTCCTGACTTTC	CASSTGTVSGANVLTF
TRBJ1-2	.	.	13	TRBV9	TGTGCCAGCACCTCGACAATCTTTGGCGGCTACACCTTC	CASTSTIFGGYTF
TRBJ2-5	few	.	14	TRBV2	TGTGCCAGCAGTGGACAGACGGTGGGAGAGACCCAGTACTTC	CASSGQTVGETQYF
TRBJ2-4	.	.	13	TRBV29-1	TGCAGCGTGAGGGGGGGAGCTCGAGACATTCAGTACTTC	CSVRGGARDIQYF
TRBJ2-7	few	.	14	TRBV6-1	TGTGCCAGCAGTGCGCAGGGGGGTAGTTACGAGCAGTACTTC	CASSAQGGSYEQYF
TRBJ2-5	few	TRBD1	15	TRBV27	TGTGCCAGCAGCTCCTTCACAGGGGGCCAAGAGACCCAGTACTTC	CASSSFTGGQETQYF
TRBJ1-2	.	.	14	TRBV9	TGTGCCAGCAGGTCCGGGAGGGAGCGGATGGGCTACACCTTC	CASRSGRERMGYTF
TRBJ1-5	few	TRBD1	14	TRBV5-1	TGCGCCAGCAGCTACTCGACAGGGGATCAGCCCCAGCATTTT	CASSYSTGDQPQHF
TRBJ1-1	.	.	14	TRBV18	TGTGCCAGCTCACCACAGGCAGGGAAGGACGAAGCTTTCTTT	CASSPQAGKDEAFF
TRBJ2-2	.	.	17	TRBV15	TGTGCCACCAGCAGAGAGAGTATTCTGGTGTACACCGGGGAGCTGTTTTTT	CATSRESILVYTGELFF
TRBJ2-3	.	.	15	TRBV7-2	TGTGCCAGCAGCTTAGTACTTTTAAGCACAGATACGCAGTATTTT	CASSLVLLSTDTQYF
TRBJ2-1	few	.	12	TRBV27	TGTGCCAGCAGTTTATGGCCCCAGGAGCAGTTCTTC	CASSLWPQEQFF
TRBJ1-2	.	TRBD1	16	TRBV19	TGTGCCAGTAGTCGAGGAGGAGACAGGGTTAACTATGGCTACACCTTC	CASSRGGDRVNYGYTF
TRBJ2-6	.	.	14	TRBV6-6	TGTGCCAGCGGCAGGGGATCCGGGGCCAACGTCCTGACTTTC	CASGRGSGANVLTF
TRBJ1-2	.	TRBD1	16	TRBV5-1	TGCGCCAGCAGCTTGGAGGCAGGAGGACAGGCCTATGGCTACACCTTC	CASSLEAGGQAYGYTF
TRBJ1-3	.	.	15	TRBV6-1	TGTGCCAGCAGCCTCGAGCGGGGGGAAGGAAACACCATATATTTT	CASSLERGEGNTIYF
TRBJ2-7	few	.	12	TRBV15	TGTGCCACCAGCAGTGCAGGGTACGAGCAGTACTTC	CATSSAGYEQYF
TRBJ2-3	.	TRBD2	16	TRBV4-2	TGTGCCAGCAGCCAAGATACGAGCGGGGGTTCAGATACGCAGTATTTT	CASSQDTSGGSDTQYF
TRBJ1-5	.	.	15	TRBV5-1	TGCGCCAGCAGCCTGGACGGGGGGCGGAATCAGCCCCAGCATTTT	CASSLDGGRNQPQHF
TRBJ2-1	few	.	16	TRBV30	TGTGCCTGGAGATCTCCGGGAAATCCACTCTCCAATGAGCAGTTCTTC	CAWRSPGNPLSNEQFF
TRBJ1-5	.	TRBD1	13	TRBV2	TGTGCCAGCAACTCACAGGGGGACCAGCCCCAGCATTTT	CASNSQGDQPQHF
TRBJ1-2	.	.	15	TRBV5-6	TGTGCCAGCAGCCGGGATGGGGTCCTTAACTATGGCTACACCTTC	CASSRDGVLNYGYTF
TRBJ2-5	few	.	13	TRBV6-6	TGTGCCAGCAGTGGGGCAGGGCAAGAGACCCAGTACTTC	CASSGAGQETQYF
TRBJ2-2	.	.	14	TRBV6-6	TGTGCCAGCAGTTACCCAGCGGGCACCGGGGAGCTGTTTTTT	CASSYPAGTGELFF
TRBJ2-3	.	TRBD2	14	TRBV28	TGTGCCAGCAGCGTAGCGGGGAACACAGATACGCAGTATTTT	CASSVAGNTDTQYF
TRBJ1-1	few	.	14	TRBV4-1	TGCGCCAGCAGCCCGCCTTGGGGCGACACTGAAGCTTTCTTT	CASSPPWGDTEAFF
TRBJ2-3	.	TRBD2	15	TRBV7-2	TGTGCCAGCAGCTTGGGAGGGCCCAGCACAGATACGCAGTATTTT	CASSLGGPSTDTQYF
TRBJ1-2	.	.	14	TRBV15	TGTGCCACCAGCAGAGATGGGCAGCCGTATGGCTACACCTTC	CATSRDGQPYGYTF
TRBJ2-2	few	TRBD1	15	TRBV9	TGTGCCAGCAGCCCCGGGACAGGGGGATCCGGGGAGCTGTTTTTT	CASSPGTGGSGELFF
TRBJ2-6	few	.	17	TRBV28	TGTGCCAGCAGTTTTGGCAGGGCAAGCTCTGGGGCCAACGTCCTGACTTTC	CASSFGRASSGANVLTF
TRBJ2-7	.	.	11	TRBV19	TGTGCCAGTACTTCCGGCTACGAGCAGTACTTC	CASTSGYEQYF
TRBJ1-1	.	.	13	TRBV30	TGTGCCTGGAGTGTACAGGCATACACTGAAGCTTTCTTT	CAWSVQAYTEAFF
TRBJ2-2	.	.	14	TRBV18	TGTGCCAGCTCACCACAGGACAGACCGGGGGAGCTGTTTTTT	CASSPQDRPGELFF
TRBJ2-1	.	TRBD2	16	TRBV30	TGTGCCTGGGCTCCGGGACTAGCGGGGGGGCCAGGTGAGCAGTTCTTC	CAWAPGLAGGPGEQFF
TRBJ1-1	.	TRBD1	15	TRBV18	TGTGCCAGCTCACCGGAGACAGGGAGGAACACTGAAGCTTTCTTT	CASSPETGRNTEAFF
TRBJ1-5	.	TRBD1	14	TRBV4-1	TGCGCCAGCAGCCAAGGACAGGGAGATCAGCCCCAGCATTTT	CASSQGQGDQPQHF
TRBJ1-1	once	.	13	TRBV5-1	TGCGCCAGCAGTTCGTACGGGGACACTGAAGCTTTCTTT	CASSSYGDTEAFF
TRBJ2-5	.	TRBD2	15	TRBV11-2	TGTGCCAGCAGCCCCCGGGGGGACCCGCGGGAGACCCAGTACTTC	CASSPRGDPRETQYF
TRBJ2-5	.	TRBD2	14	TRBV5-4	TGTGCCAGCAGCTCCGGACTAGTTGCGGAGACCCAGTACTTC	CASSSGLVAETQYF
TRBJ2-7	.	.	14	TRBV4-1	TGCGCCAGCAGCCTCCCCGGGACAAAAGGCGAGCAGTACTTC	CASSLPGTKGEQYF
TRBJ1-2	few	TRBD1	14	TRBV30	TGTGCCTGGAGTTCTCAGGGGGCCCACTATGGCTACACCTTC	CAWSSQGAHYGYTF